One sample yielded the 7 T cell receptor beta chains listed below, sequenced in a study of blood T cell repertoires in COVID-19. Using immunoSEQ multiplex PCR, the repertoire was profiled, and TCRdb retains in-frame clones only, with some absent. The repertoire holds 250,000 to 350,000 clones, roughly 90% seen once, with approximately 2% in the top ten. Sequenced input: peripheral blood. These receptors were obtained from a man younger than 30 with active or convalescent COVID-19.

The sample holds one count of this clone. The V call is TRBV7-9, the J call TRBJ2-1; 10 bases map to TRBD2. Trimming at V came to 5 bases and at J to 6 bases, leaving 10 bases not matched to a gene. The CDR3 length is 16 residues. Germline-derived CDR1 and CDR2 are SEHNR and FQNEAQ (reference sequence). In nucleotides, the CDR3 is TGTGCCAGCAGCGAATCGGGACTAGCGAACGTCAATGAGCAGTTCTTC. Residues: CASSESGLANVNEQFF.

CDR3 region: CASSQRGQNEQFF. The CDR3 coding sequence is TGTGCCAGCAGCCAGCGGGGCCAAAATGAGCAGTTCTTC. This chain joins TRBV4-2 and TRBJ2-1; D perhaps matches TRBD2 (6 bases). Germline CDR1 and CDR2: LGHNA and YNFKEQ. The CDR3 contains 13 residues. Deletions cut 3 bases from V and 7 bases from J, with 10 bases between.

The CDR3 is CSVYTVAANYGYTF. The CDR3 nucleotides read TGCAGCGTCTATACAGTTGCCGCTAACTATGGCTACACCTTC. This rearrangement joins TRBV29-1 to TRBJ1-2, with D hard to call. Per germline, CDR1 SQVTM and CDR2 ANQGSEA. The CDR3 sequence is 14 residues long. V was clipped by 6 bases and J by 0 bases, with 14 bases between them. The full variable domain, its missing parts supplied by reference TRBV29-1 and TRBJ1-2, is SAVISQKPSRDICQRGTSLTIQCQVDSQVTMMFWYRQQPGQSLTLIATANQGSEATYESGFVIDKFPISRPNLTFSTLTVSNMSPEDSSIYLCSVYTVAANYGYTFGSGTRLTVV.

The genes are TRBV5-1 and TRBJ1-5, with TRBD1 as a possible D gene (6 bases). Germline V CDR1 and CDR2: SGHRS, YFSETQ. V lost 0 bases and J lost 4, with 11 bases in between. The CDR3 is 15 residues long. CDR3 protein: CASSLDTGLNQPQHF. CDR3 DNA: TGCGCCAGCAGCTTGGACACAGGGCTGAATCAGCCCCAGCATTTT.

As for this clone: Other DNA sequences from this sample encode an identical CDR3 as well. This chain uses TRBV28 with TRBJ2-6; TRBD2 is a possible D gene (6 bases). From germline, CDR1 is MDHEN and CDR2 SYDVKM. Trimming stripped 2 bases from V and 2 bases from J, with 7 bases between. The CDR3 covers 15 residues. The CDR3: CASSLRGTGANVLTF. CDR3 sequence (DNA): TGTGCCAGCAGTTTACGCGGGACTGGGGCCAACGTCCTGACTTTC.

V gene TRBV9 combines with J gene TRBJ2-3, with D perhaps TRBD2 (7 bases). V was cut by 3 bases and J by 1 base, with 12 bases left in between. This CDR3 spans 15 amino acids. Germline CDR1 SGDLS, CDR2 YYNGEE. The CDR3 loop is CASSEGDYRTDTQYF. As DNA, the CDR3 is TGTGCCAGCAGCGAGGGGGACTACCGCACAGATACGCAGTATTTT. Combining the CDR3 with reference TRBV9 and TRBJ2-3 gives the whole variable domain DSGVTQTPKHLITATGQRVTLRCSPRSGDLSVYWYQQSLDQGLQFLIQYYNGEERAKGNILERFSAQQFPDLHSELNLSSLELGDSALYFCASSEGDYRTDTQYFGPGTRLTVL.

The chain combines TRBV2 with TRBJ2-7, with TRBD1 identical over 8 bases. V shed 6 bases and J 1 base; nucleotides not matched to a gene: 5. This CDR3 contains 14 residues. Germline CDR1 reads SNHLY; CDR2 reads FYNNEI. CDR3 protein: CASSVGQGSYEQYF. CDR3 nucleotide sequence: TGTGCCAGCAGCGTCGGACAGGGTTCCTACGAGCAGTACTTC.